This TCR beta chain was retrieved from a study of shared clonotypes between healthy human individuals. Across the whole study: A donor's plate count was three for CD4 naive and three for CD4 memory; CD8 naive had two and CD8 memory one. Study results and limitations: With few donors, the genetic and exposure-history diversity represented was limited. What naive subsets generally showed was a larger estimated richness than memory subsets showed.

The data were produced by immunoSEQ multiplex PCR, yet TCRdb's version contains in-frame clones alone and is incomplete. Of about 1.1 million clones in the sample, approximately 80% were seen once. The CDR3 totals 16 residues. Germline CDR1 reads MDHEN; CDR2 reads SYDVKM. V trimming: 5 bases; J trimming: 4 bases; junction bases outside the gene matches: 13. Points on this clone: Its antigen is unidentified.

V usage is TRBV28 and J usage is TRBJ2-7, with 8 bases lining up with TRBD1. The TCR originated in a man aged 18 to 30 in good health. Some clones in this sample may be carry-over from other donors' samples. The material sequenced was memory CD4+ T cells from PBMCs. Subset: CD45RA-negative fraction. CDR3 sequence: CASSIPGQGPGYEQYF. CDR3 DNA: TGTGCCAGCAGTATACCTGGACAGGGCCCGGGGTACGAGCAGTACTTC.